This T cell receptor beta chain was documented in a study of regulatory T cells in long-lasting Graves disease. There are 12 residues in the CDR3. Trimming left V 8 bases short and J 2 bases short, with 7 bases between. Time point meaning: persistent/refractory GD, antithyroid drugs over 5 years with positive TRAb. PBMC RNA was the source of the TCR library. Investigators prepared the TCR beta libraries by applying iRepertoire HTBI primers and Arm-PCR of CDR3 regions. MiXCR, run by TCRdb on the multiplex PCR reads, gives a single entry per CDR3 protein. The sample consists of about 660,000 distinct CDR3 sequences, 25% to 35% of them appearing once.

This TCR was sampled from a female donor with Graves disease. The chain has TRBV12-3 or TRBV12-4 and TRBJ1-3; weak D call: TRBD1 (6 bases). Source: peripheral blood mononuclear cells (PBMCs), taken when the disease was refractory, from a patient treated with antithyroid drugs. The CDR3 nucleotides read TGTGCCAGCCGGGGGCCTGGAAACACCATATATTTT. It is translated as CASRGPGNTIYF.